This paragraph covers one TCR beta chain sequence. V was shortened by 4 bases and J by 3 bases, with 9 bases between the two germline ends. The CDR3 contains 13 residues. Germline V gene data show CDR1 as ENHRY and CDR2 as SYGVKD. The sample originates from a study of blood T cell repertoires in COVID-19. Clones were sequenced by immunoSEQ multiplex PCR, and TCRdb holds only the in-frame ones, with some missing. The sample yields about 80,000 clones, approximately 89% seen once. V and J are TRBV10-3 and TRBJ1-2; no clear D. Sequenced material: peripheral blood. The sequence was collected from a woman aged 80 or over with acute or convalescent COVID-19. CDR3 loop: CAISVGEDYGYTF. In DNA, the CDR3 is TGTGCCATCAGTGTCGGGGAGGACTATGGCTACACCTTC.